The sequence of this T cell receptor beta chain was determined in a study of metastatic and nonmetastatic thyroid tumors. This clone was detected ten times or more. Patients were all untreated before their thyroid surgery. With MiXCR, TCRdb called clones anew from the PCR reads. This table has some 26,000 clones, 20% to 25% appearing once. The V segment lost 7 bases and the J segment 6 bases; nucleotides outside the gene matches: 6. In germline, CDR1 is LNHDA, CDR2 SQIVND (reference sequence). CDR3 length: 14 amino acids. This receptor was identified in a female donor with papillary thyroid cancer or a benign thyroid nodule (not recorded which). Some clones in this sample may be carry-over from other donors' samples. The chain links TRBV19 to TRBJ1-5; 10 bases fit TRBD1. The sample comprised adjacent normal tissue. CDR3 sequence reads: CASTGQGTGQPQHF. Here the CDR3 DNA reads TGTGCCAGTACGGGACAGGGGACGGGTCAGCCCCAGCATTTT. Full variable domain (outside the CDR3, taken from reference TRBV19 and TRBJ1-5): DGGITQSPKYLFRKEGQNVTLSCEQNLNHDAMYWYRQDPGQGLRLIYYSQIVNDFQKGDIAEGYSVSREKKESFPLTVTSAQKNPTAFYLCASTGQGTGQPQHFGDGTRLSIL.